This TCR beta chain appears in the sequencing data of a study of post-analysis software for immune sequencing data. Study findings and constraints: Controls showed significantly higher normalized Chao1 diversity than did multiple sclerosis patients. Higher frequency in patients than in controls was seen for 5 or 6 TRBV segments, with TRBV5-6, TRBV5-1 and TRBV20-1 among them.

With regard to this clonotype: Its antigen is currently unknown.

The germline CDR1 and CDR2 sequences are SEHNR and FQNEAQ (reference sequence). CDR3 length: 19 residues. V lost 5 bases, J lost 3 bases, and 17 bases stayed unmatched. Every TCR beta cDNA library bore unique molecular identifiers. Some 500,000 cDNA molecules came from about 1 to 10 million T cells. A single record per CDR3 protein comes from TCRdb applying MiXCR to the PCR reads. The data show about 380,000 distinct CDR3 sequences, with roughly 35% seen just once and roughly 12% held by the top ten. The clonotype originates from a girl aged 5 to 17 with multiple sclerosis. This chain uses TRBV7-9 with TRBJ1-2; 11 bases are a match to TRBD1. Sequenced: blood. CDR3 sequence reads: CASSPRDRGNYERYYGYTF. The DNA of the CDR3 is TGTGCCAGCAGCCCCCGGGACAGGGGGAATTATGAGCGTTACTATGGCTACACCTTC.